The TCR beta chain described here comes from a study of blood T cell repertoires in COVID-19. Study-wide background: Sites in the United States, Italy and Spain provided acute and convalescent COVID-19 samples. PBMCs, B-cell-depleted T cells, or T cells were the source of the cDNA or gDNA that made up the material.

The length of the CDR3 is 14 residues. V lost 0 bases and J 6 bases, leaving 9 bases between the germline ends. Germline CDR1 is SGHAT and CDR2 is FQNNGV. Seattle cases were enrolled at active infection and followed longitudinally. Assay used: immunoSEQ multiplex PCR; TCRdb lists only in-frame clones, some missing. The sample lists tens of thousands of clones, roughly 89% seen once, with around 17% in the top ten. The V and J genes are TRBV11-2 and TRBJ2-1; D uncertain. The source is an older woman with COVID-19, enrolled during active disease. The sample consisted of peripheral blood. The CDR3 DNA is TGTGCCAGCAGCTTAGACCCTTTCCCCAATGAGCAGTTCTTC. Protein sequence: CASSLDPFPNEQFF.